This T cell receptor (beta chain) was captured in a study of vaccination and CD4 T cells after COVID-19. Study in general: A positive SARS-CoV-2 nasal swab PCR result was recorded for each convalescent patient; about 10 were mild and one severe. The makeup of the convalescents was six males and four females, two of them Hispanic. Median time from second vaccine dose to sampling was just over 70 days (14 to 241). Study-wide results and caveats: Median reactive clonotypes, those recognizing SARS-CoV-2, rose from 21 to 38, not significantly.

Trimming removed 3 bases at V and 3 bases at J, with 12 bases between. The length of the CDR3 is 15 residues. The germline V gene has CDR1 LNHDA and CDR2 SQIVND (reference sequence). With regard to this clonotype: Its antigen is unidentified.

TCRdb redid the calling of the PCR reads with MiXCR, one entry per CDR3 protein. This repertoire shows about 15,000 distinct CDR3 sequences, about three fifths found once; its top ten account for more than 0.95%. The clonotype comes from a human donor who had recovered from COVID-19. The rearrangement joins TRBV19 to TRBJ1-3; D might be TRBD1 (6 bases). This material consisted of CD4+ T cells from blood, taken after SARS-CoV-2 vaccination. This CDR3 reads CASSIGGRRGNTIYF. The CDR3 bases are TGTGCCAGTAGTATCGGGGGGCGCCGTGGAAACACCATATATTTT.